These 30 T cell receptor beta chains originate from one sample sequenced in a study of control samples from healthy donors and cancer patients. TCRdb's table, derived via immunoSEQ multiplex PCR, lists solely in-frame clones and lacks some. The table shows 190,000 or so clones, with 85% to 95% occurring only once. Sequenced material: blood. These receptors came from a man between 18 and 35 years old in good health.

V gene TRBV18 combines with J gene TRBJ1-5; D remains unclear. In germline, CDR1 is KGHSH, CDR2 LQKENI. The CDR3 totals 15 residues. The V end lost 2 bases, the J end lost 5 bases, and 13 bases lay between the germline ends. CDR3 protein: CASSPTLDGDQPQHF. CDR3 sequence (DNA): TGTGCCAGCTCACCAACGCTAGACGGAGATCAGCCCCAGCATTTT.

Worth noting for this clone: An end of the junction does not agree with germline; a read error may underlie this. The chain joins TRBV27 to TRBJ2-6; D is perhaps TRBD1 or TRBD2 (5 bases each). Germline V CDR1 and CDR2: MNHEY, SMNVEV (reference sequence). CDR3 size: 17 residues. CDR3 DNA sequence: TGTGCCGGCAGTTGGGGTGGGGGTCCCTCTGGGGCCAACGTCCTGACTTTC. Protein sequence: CAGSWGGGPSGANVLTF.

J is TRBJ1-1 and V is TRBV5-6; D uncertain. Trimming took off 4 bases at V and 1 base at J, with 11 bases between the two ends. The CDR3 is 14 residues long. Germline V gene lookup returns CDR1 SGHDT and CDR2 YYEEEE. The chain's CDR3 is CASSPIDQNTEAFF. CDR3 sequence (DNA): TGTGCCAGCAGCCCCATCGACCAGAACACTGAAGCTTTCTTT.

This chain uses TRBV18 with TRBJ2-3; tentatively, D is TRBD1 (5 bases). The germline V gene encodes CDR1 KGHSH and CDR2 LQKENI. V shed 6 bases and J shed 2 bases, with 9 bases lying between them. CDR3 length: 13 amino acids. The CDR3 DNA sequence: TGTGCCAGCTCCCAGGGAACCACAGATACGCAGTATTTT. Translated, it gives CASSQGTTDTQYF.

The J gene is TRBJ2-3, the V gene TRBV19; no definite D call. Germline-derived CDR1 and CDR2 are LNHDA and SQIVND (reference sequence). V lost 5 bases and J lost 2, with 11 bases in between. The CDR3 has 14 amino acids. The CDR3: CASSPLDHTDTQYF. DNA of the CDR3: TGTGCCAGTAGTCCCCTCGACCACACAGATACGCAGTATTTT.

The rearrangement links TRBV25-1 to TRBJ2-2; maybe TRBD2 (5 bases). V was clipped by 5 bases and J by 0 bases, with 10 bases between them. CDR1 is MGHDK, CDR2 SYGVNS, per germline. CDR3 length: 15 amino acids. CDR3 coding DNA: TGTGCCAGCAGTTTCGGGAAAACGAACACCGGGGAGCTGTTTTTT. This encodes CASSFGKTNTGELFF. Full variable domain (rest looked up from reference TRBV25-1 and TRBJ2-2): EADIYQTPRYLVIGTGKKITLECSQTMGHDKMYWYQQDPGMELHLIHYSYGVNSTEKGDLSSESTVSRIRTEHFPLTLESARPSHTSQYLCASSFGKTNTGELFFGEGSRLTVL.

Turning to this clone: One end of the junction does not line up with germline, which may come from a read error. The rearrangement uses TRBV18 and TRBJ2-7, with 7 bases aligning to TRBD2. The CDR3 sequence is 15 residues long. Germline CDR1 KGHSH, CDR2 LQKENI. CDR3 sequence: CASPPVPTSDYEQYF. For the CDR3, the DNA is TGTGCCAGCCCACCGGTGCCTACTAGCGACTACGAGCAGTACTTC.

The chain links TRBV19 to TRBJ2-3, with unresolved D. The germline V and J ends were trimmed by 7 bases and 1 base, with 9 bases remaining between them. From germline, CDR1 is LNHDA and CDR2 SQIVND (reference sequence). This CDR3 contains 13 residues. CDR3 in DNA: TGTGCCAGTACCCTTAAGGGCACAGATACGCAGTATTTT. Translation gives CASTLKGTDTQYF.

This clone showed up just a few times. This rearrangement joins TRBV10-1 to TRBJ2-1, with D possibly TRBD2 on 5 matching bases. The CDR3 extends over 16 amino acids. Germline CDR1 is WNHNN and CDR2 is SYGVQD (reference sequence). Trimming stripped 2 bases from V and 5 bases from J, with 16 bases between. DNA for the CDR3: TGCGCCAGCAGTGAGATTCGGCGCCCGGGGAACAATGAGCAGTTCTTC. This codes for CASSEIRRPGNNEQFF.

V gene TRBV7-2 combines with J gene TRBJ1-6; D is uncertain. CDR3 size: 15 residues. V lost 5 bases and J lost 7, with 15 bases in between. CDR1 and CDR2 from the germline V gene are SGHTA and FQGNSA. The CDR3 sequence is CASSLPLGGNSPLHF. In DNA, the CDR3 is TGTGCCAGCAGCCTACCTCTCGGAGGAAATTCACCCCTCCACTTT.

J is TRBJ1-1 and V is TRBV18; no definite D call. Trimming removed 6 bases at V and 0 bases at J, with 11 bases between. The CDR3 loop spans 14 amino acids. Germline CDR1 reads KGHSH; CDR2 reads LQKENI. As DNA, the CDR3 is TGTGCCAGCTCGCAGATGACGGTGAACACTGAAGCTTTCTTT. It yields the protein CASSQMTVNTEAFF.

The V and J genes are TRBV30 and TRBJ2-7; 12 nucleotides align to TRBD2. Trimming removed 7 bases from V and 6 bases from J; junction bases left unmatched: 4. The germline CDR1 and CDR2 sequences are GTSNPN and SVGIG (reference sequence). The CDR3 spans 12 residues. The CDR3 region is CASSGGAPEQYF. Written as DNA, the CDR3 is TGTGCCTCTAGCGGGGGGGCCCCCGAGCAGTACTTC.

CDR3: CASSLLRDLGGEKLFF. The CDR3 DNA reads as TGTGCCAGCAGCCTCCTCCGGGACTTGGGAGGTGAAAAACTGTTTTTT. The chain joins TRBV9 to TRBJ1-4, with TRBD1 as a possible D gene (5 bases). CDR3 size: 16 residues. With 4 bases removed from V and 7 bases from J, the gap between germline ends came to 20 bases. The germline V gene encodes CDR1 SGDLS and CDR2 YYNGEE.

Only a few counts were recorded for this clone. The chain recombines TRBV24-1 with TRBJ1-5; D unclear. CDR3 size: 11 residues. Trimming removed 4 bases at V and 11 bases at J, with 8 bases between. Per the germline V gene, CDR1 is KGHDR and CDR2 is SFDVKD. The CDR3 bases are TGTGCCACCAGTGAAGGGCGATCCCAGCATTTT. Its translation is CATSEGRSQHF.

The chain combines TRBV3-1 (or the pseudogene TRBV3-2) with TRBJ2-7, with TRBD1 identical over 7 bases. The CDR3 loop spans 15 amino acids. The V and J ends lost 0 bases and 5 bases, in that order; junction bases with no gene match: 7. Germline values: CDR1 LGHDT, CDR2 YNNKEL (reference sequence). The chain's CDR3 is CASSQEGGVFDEQYF. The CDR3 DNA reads TGTGCCAGCAGCCAAGAAGGGGGCGTCTTCGACGAGCAGTACTTC.

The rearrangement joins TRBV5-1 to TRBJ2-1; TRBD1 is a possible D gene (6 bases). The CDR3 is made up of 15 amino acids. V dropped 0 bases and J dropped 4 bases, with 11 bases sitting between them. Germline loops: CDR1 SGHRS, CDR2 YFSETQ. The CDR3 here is CASSLEWGPYNEQFF. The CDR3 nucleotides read TGCGCCAGCAGCTTGGAATGGGGGCCATACAATGAGCAGTTCTTC.

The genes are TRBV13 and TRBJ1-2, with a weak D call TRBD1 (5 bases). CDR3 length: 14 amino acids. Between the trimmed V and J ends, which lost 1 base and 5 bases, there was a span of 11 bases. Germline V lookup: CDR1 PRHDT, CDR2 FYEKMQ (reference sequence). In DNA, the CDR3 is TGTGCCAGCAGCTTAGTCCAGGGAGTTTATGGCTACACCTTC. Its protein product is CASSLVQGVYGYTF.

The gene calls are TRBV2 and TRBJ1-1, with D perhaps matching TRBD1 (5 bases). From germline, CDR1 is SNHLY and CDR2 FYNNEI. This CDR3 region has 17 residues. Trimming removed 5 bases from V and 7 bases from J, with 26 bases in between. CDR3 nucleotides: TGTGCCAGCAGTTATCAACCGGGACGGAGCCCCTTCGATGAAGCTTTCTTT. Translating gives CASSYQPGRSPFDEAFF.

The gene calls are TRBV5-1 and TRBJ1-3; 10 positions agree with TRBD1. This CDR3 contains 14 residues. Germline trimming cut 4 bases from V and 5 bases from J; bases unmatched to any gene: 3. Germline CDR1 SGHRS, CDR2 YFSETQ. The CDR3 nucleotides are TGCGCCAGCAGCCGACAGGGGGCGCGAAACACCATATATTTT. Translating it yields CASSRQGARNTIYF.

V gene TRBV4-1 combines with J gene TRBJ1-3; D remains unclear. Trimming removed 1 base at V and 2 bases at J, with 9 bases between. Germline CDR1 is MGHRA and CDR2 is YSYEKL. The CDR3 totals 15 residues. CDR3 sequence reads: CASSQVPVPGNTIYF. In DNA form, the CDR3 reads TGCGCCAGCAGCCAAGTTCCGGTCCCTGGAAACACCATATATTTT.

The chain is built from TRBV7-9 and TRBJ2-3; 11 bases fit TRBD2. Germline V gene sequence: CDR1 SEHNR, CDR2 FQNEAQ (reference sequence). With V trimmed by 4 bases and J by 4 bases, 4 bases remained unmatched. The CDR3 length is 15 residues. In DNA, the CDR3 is TGTGCCAGCAGCTGGACTAGCGGGTTGTCAGATACGCAGTATTTT. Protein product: CASSWTSGLSDTQYF.

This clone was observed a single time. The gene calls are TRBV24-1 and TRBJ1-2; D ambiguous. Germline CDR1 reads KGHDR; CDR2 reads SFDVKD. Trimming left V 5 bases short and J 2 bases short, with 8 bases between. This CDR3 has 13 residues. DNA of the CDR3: TGTGCCACCAGTGGCGCAACCAACTATGGCTACACCTTC. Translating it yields CATSGATNYGYTF.

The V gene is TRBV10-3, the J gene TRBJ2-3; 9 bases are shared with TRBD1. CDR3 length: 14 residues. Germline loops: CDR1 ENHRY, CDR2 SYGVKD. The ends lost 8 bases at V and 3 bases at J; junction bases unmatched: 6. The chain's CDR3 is CAILDRGRTDTQYF. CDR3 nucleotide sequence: TGTGCCATCTTGGACAGGGGCAGGACAGATACGCAGTATTTT.

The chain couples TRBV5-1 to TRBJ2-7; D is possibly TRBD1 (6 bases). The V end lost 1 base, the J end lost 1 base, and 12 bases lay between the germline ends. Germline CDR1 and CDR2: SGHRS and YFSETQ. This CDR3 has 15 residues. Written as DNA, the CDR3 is TGCGCCAGCAGCTTGACCCAACAGGGTTCCTACGAGCAGTACTTC. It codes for CASSLTQQGSYEQYF.

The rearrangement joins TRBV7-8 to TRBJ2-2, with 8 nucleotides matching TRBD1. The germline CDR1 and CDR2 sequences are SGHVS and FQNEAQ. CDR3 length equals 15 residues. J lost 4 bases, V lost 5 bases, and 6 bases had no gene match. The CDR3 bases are TGTGCCAGCAGCGCCAGGGGGCATGTCACCGGGGAGCTGTTTTTT. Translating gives CASSARGHVTGELFF.

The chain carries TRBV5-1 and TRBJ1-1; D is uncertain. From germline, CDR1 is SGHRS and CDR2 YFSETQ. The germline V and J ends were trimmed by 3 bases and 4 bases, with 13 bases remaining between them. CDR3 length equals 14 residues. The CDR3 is CASSSVDPGTEAFF. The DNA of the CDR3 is TGCGCCAGCAGCTCCGTAGACCCTGGCACTGAAGCTTTCTTT.

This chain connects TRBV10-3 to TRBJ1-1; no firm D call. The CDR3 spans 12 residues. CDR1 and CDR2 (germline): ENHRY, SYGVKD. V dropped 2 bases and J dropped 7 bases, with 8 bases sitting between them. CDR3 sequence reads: CAISEDDREAFF. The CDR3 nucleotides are TGTGCCATCAGTGAGGACGACCGTGAAGCTTTCTTT.

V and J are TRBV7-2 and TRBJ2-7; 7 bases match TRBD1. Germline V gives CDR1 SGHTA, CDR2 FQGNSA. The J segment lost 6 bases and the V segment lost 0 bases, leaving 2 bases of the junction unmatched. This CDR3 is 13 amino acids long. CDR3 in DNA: TGTGCCAGCAGCTTAGCAGGGACAGCCGAGCAGTACTTC. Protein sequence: CASSLAGTAEQYF.

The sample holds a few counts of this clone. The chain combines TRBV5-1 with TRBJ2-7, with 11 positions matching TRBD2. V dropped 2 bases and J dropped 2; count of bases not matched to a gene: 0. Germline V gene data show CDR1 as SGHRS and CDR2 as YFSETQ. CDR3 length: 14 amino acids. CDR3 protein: CASSFSGGAYEQYF. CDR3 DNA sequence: TGCGCCAGCAGCTTTAGCGGGGGGGCCTACGAGCAGTACTTC.

The CDR3 nucleotides are TGTGCCAGCCATCGGGGGGGGTACTCCTACGAGCAGTACTTC. Amino acids: CASHRGGYSYEQYF. The chain couples TRBV7-2 to TRBJ2-7, with 8 bases that match TRBD2. V lost 8 bases and J lost 0; bases outside the gene matches: 6. CDR1 and CDR2 (germline): SGHTA, FQGNSA. The CDR3 covers 14 residues. Looking up the rest from reference TRBV7-2 and TRBJ2-7 gives the full variable domain: GAGVSQSPSNKVTEKGKDVELRCDPISGHTALYWYRQSLGQGLEFLIYFQGNSAPDKSGLPSDRFSAERTGGSVSTLTIQRTQQEDSAVYLCASHRGGYSYEQYFGPGTRLTVT.